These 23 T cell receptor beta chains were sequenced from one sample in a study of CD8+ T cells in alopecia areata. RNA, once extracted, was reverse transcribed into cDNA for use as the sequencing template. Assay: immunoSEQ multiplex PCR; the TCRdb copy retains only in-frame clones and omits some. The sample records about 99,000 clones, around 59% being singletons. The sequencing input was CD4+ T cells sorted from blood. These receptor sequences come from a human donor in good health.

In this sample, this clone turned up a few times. The CDR3 region has the DNA TGTGCCAGCTCACTCCAGACAGATAGCTATGGCTACACCTTC. Translation gives CASSLQTDSYGYTF. V gene TRBV18 combines with J gene TRBJ1-2; TRBD1 might be the D (5 bases). Trimming shortened V by 4 bases and J by 4 bases, and 13 bases separated the two germline ends. Germline CDR1 KGHSH, CDR2 LQKENI. CDR3 size: 14 residues.

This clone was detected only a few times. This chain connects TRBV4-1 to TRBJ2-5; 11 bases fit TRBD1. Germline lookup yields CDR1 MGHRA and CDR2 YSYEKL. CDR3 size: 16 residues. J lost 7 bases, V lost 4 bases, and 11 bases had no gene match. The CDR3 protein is CASSLRTGGSDGTQYF. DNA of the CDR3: TGCGCCAGCAGCCTGAGGACAGGGGGCTCGGACGGGACCCAGTACTTC.

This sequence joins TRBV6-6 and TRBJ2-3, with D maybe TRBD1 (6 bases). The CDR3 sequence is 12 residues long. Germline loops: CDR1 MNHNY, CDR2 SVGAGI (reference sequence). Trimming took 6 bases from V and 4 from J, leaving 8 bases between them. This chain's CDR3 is CASRAGADTQYF. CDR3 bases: TGTGCCAGCAGGGCAGGGGCAGATACGCAGTATTTT.

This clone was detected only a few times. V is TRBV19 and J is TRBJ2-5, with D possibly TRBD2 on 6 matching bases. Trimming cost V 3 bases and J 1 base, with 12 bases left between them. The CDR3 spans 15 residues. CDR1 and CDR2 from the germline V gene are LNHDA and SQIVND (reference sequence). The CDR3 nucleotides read TGTGCCAGTAGTATGACTAGGACGCGCCAAGAGACCCAGTACTTC. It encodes CASSMTRTRQETQYF. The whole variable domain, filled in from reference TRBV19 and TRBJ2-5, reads DGGITQSPKYLFRKEGQNVTLSCEQNLNHDAMYWYRQDPGQGLRLIYYSQIVNDFQKGDIAEGYSVSREKKESFPLTVTSAQKNPTAFYLCASSMTRTRQETQYFGPGTRLLVL.

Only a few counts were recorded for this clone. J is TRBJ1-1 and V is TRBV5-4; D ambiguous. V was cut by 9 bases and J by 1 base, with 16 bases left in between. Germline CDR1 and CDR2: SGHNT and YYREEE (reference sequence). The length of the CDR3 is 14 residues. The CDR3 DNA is TGTGCCATCCAGAAGGGCCAAAGGAACACTGAAGCTTTCTTT. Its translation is CAIQKGQRNTEAFF.

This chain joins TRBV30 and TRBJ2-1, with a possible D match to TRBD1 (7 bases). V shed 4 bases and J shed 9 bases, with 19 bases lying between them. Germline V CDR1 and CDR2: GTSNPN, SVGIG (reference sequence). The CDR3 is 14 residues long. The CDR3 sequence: CAWKGAGSRSEQFF. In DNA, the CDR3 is TGTGCCTGGAAGGGGGCGGGGTCCCGGAGTGAGCAGTTCTTC.

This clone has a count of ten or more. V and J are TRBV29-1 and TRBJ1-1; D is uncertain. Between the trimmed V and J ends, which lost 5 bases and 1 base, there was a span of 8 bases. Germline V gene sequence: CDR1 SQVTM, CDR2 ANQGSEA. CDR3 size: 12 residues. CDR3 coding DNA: TGCAGCGTTAACTCAGGGAACACTGAAGCTTTCTTT. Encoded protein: CSVNSGNTEAFF.

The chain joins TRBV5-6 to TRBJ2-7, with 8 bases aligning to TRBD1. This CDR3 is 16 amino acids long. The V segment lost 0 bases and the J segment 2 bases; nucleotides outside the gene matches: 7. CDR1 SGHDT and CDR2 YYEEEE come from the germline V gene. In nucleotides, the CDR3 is TGTGCCAGCAGCTTGGGTTACACAGGGGGTACCTACGAGCAGTACTTC. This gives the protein CASSLGYTGGTYEQYF.

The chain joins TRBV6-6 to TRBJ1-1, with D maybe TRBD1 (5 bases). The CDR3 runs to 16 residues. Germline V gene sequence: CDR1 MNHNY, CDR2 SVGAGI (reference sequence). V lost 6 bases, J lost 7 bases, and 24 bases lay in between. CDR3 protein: CASRSAPLGQGREAFF. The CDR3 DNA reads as TGTGCCAGCAGGTCCGCACCTCTTGGGCAGGGTCGTGAAGCTTTCTTT.

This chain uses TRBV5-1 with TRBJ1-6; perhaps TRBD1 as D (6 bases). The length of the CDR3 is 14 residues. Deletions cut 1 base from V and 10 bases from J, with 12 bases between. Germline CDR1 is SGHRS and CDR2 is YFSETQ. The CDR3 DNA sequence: TGCGCCAGCAGCTTGAAGGGGGATCACTCACCCCTCCACTTT. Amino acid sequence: CASSLKGDHSPLHF.

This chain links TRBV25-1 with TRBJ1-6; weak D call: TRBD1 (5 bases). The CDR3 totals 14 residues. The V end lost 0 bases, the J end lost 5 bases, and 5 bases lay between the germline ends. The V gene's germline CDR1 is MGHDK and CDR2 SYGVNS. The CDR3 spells CASSEYRDNSPLHF. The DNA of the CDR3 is TGTGCCAGCAGTGAATACAGGGATAATTCACCCCTCCACTTT.

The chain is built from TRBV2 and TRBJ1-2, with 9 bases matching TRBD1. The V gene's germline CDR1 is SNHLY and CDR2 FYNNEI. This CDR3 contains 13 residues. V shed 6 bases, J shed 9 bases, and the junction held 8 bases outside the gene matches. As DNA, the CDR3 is TGTGCCAGCAGACTACAGGGGGCGGGGAGCTACACCTTC. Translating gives CASRLQGAGSYTF.

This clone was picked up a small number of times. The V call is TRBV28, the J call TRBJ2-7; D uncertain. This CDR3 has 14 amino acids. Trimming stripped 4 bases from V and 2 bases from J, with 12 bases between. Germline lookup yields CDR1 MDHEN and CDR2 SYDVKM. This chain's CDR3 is CASSSTANPYEQYF. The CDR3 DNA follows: TGTGCCAGCAGTTCGACCGCCAACCCCTACGAGCAGTACTTC.

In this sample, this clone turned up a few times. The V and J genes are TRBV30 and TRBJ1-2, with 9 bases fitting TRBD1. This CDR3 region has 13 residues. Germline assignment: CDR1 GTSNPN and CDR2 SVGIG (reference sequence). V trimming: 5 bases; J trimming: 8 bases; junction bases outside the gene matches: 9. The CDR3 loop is CAWGWDRAVGYTF. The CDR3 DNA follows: TGTGCCTGGGGCTGGGACAGGGCGGTCGGCTACACCTTC.

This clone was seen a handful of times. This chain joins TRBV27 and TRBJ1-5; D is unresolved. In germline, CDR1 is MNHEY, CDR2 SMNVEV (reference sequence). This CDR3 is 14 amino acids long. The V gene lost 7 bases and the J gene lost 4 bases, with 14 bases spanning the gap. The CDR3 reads CASKLGNGNQPQHF. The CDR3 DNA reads TGTGCCAGCAAGCTGGGAAACGGGAATCAGCCCCAGCATTTT.

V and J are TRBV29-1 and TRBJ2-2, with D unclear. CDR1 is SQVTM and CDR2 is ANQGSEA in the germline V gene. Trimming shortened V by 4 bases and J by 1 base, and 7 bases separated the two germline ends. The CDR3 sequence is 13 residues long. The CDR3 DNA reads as TGCAGCGTTGGACGGATGAACACCGGGGAGCTGTTTTTT. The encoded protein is CSVGRMNTGELFF.

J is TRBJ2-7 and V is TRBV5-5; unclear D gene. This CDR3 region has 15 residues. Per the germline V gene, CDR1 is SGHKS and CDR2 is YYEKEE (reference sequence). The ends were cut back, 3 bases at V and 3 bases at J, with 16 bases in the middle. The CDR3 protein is CASSSTIWGYYEQYF. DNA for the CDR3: TGTGCCAGCAGCTCGACAATTTGGGGATACTACGAGCAGTACTTC.

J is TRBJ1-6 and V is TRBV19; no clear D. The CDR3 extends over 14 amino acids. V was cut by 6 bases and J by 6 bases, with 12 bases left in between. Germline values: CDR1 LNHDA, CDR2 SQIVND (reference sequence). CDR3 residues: CASRYAQINSPLHF. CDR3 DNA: TGTGCCAGTAGGTACGCTCAGATTAATTCACCCCTCCACTTT. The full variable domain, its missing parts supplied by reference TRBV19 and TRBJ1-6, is DGGITQSPKYLFRKEGQNVTLSCEQNLNHDAMYWYRQDPGQGLRLIYYSQIVNDFQKGDIAEGYSVSREKKESFPLTVTSAQKNPTAFYLCASRYAQINSPLHFGNGTRLTVT.

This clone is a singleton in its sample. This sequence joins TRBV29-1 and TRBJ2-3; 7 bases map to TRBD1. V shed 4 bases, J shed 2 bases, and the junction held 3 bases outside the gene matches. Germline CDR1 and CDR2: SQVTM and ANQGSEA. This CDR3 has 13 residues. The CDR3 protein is CSVGGQVTDTQYF. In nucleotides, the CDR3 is TGCAGCGTTGGAGGACAGGTCACAGATACGCAGTATTTT.

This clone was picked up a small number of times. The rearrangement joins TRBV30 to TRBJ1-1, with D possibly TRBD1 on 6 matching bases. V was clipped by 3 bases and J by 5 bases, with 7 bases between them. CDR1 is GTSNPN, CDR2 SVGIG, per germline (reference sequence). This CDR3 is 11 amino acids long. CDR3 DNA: TGTGCCTGGAGCCAGGGGACTGAAGCTTTCTTT. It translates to CAWSQGTEAFF.

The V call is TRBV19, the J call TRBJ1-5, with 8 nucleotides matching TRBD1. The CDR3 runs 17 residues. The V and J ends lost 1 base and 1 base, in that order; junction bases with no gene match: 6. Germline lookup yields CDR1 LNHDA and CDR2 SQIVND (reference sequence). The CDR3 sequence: CASSIVLQGGSNQPQHF. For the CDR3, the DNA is TGTGCCAGTAGTATAGTCTTACAGGGGGGGAGCAATCAGCCCCAGCATTTT.

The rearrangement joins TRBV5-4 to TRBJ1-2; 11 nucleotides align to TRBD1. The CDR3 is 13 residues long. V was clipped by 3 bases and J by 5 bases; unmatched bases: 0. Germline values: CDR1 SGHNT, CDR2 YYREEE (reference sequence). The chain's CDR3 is CASSWDRGYGYTF. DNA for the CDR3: TGTGCCAGCAGCTGGGACAGGGGGTATGGCTACACCTTC. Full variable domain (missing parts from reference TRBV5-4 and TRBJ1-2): ETGVTQSPTHLIKTRGQQVTLRCSSQSGHNTVSWYQQALGQGPQFIFQYYREEENGRGNFPPRFSGLQFPNYSSELNVNALELDDSALYLCASSWDRGYGYTFGSGTRLTVV.

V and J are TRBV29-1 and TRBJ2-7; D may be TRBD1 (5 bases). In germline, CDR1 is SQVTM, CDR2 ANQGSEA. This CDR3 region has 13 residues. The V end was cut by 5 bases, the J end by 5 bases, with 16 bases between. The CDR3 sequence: CSVRTGAFHEQYF. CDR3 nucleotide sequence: TGCAGCGTTCGCACAGGCGCGTTCCACGAGCAGTACTTC.